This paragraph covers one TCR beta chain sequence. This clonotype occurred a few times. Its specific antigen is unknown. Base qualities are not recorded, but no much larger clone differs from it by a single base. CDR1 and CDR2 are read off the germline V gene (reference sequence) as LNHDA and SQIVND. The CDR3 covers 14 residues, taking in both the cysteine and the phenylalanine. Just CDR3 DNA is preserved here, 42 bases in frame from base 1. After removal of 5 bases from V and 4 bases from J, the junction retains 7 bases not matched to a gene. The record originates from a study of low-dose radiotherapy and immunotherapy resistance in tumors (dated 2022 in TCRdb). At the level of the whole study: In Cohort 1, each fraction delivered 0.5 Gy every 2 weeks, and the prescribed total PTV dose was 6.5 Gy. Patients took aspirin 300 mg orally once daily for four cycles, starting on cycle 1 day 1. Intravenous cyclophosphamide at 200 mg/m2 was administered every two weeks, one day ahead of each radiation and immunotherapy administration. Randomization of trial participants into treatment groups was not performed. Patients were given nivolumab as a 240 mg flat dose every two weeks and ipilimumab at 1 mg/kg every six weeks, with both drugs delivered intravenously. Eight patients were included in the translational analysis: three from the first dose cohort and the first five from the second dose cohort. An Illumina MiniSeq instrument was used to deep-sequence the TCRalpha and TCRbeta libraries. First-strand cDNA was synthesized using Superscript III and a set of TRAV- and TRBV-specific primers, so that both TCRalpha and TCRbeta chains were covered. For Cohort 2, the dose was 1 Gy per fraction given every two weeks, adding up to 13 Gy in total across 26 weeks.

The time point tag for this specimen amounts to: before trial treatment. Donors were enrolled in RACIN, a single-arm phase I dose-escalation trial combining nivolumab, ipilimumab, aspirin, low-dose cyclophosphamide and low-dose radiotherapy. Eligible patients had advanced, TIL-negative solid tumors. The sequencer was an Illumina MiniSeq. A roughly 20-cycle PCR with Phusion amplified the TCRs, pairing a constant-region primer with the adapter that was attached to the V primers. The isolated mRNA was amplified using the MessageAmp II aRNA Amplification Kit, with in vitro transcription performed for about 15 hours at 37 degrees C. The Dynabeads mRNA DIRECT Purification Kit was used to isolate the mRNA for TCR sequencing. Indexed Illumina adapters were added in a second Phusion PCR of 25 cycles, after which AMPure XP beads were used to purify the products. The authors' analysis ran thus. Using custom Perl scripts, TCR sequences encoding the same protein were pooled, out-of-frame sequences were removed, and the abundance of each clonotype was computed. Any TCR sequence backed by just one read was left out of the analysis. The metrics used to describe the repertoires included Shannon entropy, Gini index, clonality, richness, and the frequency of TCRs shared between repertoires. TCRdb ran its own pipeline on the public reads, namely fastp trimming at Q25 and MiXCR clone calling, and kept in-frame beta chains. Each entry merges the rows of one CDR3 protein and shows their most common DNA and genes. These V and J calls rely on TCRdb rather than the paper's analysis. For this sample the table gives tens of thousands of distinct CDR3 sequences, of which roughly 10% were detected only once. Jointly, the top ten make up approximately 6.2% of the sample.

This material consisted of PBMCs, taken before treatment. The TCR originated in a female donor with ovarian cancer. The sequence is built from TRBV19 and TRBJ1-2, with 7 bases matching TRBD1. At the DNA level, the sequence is TGTGCCAGTAGTCCGGGACAGCAACCCTATGGCTACACCTTC. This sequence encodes CASSPGQQPYGYTF.